This TCR beta chain emerged from a study of cytotoxic CD8 clonotypes in ibrutinib-treated CLL. This CDR3 contains 10 residues. Germline lookup yields CDR1 MNHNY and CDR2 SVGAGI (reference sequence). Trimming cost V 10 bases and J 8 bases, with 8 bases left between them. The table came from immunoSEQ multiplex PCR; TCRdb's copy has only in-frame clones and leaves some out. Of 60,000 or so clones listed, around 52% are singletons. This clone was detected only a few times. The TCR was taken from a human donor with chronic lymphocytic leukemia. The starting material was PBMCs, obtained after 12 months of ibrutinib treatment. The V call is TRBV6-6, the J call TRBJ2-2; D not certain. CDR3 sequence reads: CATFLGELFF. The CDR3 DNA is TGTGCCACCTTCCTTGGGGAGCTGTTTTTT.